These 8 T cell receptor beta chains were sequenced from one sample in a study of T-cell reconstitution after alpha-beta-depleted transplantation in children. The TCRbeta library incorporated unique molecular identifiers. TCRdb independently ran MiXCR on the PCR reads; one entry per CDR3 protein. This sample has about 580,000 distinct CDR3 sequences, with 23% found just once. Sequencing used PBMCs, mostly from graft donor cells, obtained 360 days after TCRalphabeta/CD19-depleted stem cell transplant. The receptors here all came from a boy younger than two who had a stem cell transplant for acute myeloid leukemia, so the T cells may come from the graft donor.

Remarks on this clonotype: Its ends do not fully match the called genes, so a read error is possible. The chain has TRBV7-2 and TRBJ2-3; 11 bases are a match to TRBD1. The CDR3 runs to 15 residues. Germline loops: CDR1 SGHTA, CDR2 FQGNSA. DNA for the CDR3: TGTGACAGCAGCTTGGGACAGGGGGGGACAGATACGCAGTATTTT. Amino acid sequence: CDSSLGQGGTDTQYF. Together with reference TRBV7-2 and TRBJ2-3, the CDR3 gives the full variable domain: GAGVSQSPSNKVTEKGKDVELRCDPISGHTALYWYRQSLGQGLEFLIYFQGNSAPDKSGLPSDRFSAERTGGSVSTLTIQRTQQEDSAVYLCDSSLGQGGTDTQYFGPGTRLTVL.

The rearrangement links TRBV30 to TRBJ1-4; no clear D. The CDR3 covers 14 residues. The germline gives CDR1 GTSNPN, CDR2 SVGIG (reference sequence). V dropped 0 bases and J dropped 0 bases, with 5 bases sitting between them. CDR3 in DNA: TGTGCCTGGAGTGTACTTGCAACTAATGAAAAACTGTTTTTT. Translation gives CAWSVLATNEKLFF.

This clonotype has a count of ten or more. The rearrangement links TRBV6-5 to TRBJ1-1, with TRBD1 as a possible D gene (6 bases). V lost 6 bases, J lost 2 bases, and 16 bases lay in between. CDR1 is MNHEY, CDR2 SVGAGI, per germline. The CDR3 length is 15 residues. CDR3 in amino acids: CASSQLTGLNTEAFF. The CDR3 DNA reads TGTGCCAGCAGCCAATTAACAGGGTTAAACACTGAAGCTTTCTTT.

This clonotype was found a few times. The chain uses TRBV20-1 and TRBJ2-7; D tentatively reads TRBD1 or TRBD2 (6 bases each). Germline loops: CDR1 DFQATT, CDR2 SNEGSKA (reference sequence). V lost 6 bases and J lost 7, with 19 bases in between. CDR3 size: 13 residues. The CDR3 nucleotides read TGCAGTGCCTTTTGGACGGGGGCGGGTGAGCAGTACTTC. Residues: CSAFWTGAGEQYF.

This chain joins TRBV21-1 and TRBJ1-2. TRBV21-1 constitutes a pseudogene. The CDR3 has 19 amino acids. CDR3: CASSKVRAVAVKANYGYTF. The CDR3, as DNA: TGTGCCAGCAGCAAAGTGCGAGCAGTAGCCGTCAAAGCTAACTATGGCTACACCTTC.

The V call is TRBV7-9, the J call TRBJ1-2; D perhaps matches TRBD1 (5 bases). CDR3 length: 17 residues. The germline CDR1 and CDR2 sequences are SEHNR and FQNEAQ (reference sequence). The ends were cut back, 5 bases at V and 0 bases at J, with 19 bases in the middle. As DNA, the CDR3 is TGTGCCAGCAGCCAGAAATTGGGACCGAATACTAACTATGGCTACACCTTC. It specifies CASSQKLGPNTNYGYTF.

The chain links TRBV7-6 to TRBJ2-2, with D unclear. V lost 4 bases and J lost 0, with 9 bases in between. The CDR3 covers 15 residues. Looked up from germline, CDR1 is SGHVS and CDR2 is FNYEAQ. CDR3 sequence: CASSYIYTNTGELFF. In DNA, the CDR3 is TGTGCCAGCAGCTACATATACACGAACACCGGGGAGCTGTTTTTT. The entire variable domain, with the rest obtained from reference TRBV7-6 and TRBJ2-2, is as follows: GAGVSQSPRYKVTKRGQDVALRCDPISGHVSLYWYRQALGQGPEFLTYFNYEAQQDKSGLPNDRFSAERPEGSISTLTIQRTEQRDSAMYRCASSYIYTNTGELFFGEGSRLTVL.

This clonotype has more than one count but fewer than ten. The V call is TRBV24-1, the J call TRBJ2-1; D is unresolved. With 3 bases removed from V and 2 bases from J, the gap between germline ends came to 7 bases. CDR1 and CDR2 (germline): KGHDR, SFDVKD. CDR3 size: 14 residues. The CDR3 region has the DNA TGTGCCACCAGTGATCCGCTTCCCTACAATGAGCAGTTCTTC. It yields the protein CATSDPLPYNEQFF.